The present TCR beta chain was sequenced within a study of identical twins. Points from the study as a whole: Among beta out-of-frame sequences, excess sharing between twins appeared weaker. In cord blood, abundant beta clonotypes had fewer insertions; memory showed no trend. Invariant MAIT and iNKT cells may have partly biased zero-insertion analyses. Conclusions were drawn cross-sectionally by statistical analysis, without following the same donors.

TCRdb re-derived calls from the 5' RACE reads in MiXCR, one entry per CDR3 protein. Here the sample spans 200,000 to 300,000 distinct CDR3 sequences, more than 9% being singletons. This clonotype has just a few counts. Its antigen is unknown. What was sequenced was memory T cells sorted from blood. This clonotype originated in a man aged 45 to 65 in good health.

This CDR3 reads CASSPRPAFGTTVGSNQPQHF. CDR3 nucleotides: TGTGCCAGCAGTCCCCGCCCGGCTTTCGGTACGACCGTGGGTAGCAATCAGCCCCAGCATTTT. This rearrangement joins TRBV6-2 or TRBV6-3 to TRBJ1-5; D uncertain. Trimming cost V 5 bases and J 0 bases, with 29 bases left between them. Looked up from germline, CDR1 is MNHEY and CDR2 is SVGEGT. The CDR3 consists of 21 residues.